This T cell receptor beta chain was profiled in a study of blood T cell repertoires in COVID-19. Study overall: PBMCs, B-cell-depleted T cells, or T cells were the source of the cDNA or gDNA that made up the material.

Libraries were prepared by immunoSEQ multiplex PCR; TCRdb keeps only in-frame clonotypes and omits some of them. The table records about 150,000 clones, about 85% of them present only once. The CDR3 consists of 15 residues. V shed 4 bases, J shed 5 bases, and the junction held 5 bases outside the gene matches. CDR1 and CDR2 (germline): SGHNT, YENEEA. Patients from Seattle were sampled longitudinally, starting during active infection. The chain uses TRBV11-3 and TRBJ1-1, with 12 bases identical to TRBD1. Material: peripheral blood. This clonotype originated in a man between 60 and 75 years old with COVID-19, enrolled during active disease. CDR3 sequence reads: CASSSGQGARTEAFF. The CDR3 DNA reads TGTGCCAGCAGCTCGGGACAGGGGGCGCGGACTGAAGCTTTCTTT.